Following are 22 T cell receptor beta chains from one sample sequenced in a study of shared clonotypes between healthy human individuals. Libraries were prepared by immunoSEQ multiplex PCR; TCRdb keeps only in-frame clonotypes and omits some of them. This sample carries about 2 million clones, roughly 95% of them seen once, and the ten largest clones take around 1.2%. Naive-designated CD8 cells lacked CD45RO, were positively enriched for CCR7, and omitted terminally differentiated effector memory CD45RA+ cells. The sample was naive CD8+ T cells sorted from blood. The receptors were gathered from a man aged 18-30 years in good health.

CDR3 protein: CASSSLAGGPRNEQFF. DNA of the CDR3: TGTGCCAGCAGTTCCCTAGCGGGAGGGCCTCGAAATGAGCAGTTCTTC. The chain joins TRBV28 to TRBJ2-1, with TRBD2 matching 12 bases. The CDR3 spans 16 residues. Germline-derived CDR1 and CDR2 are MDHEN and SYDVKM. Unmatched junction bases numbered 8, after V lost 4 bases and J lost 7 bases.

The sample holds one count of this clone. The J gene is TRBJ1-5, the V gene TRBV2, with D unresolved. V dropped 4 bases and J dropped 1 base, with 8 bases sitting between them. Germline V gene sequence: CDR1 SNHLY, CDR2 FYNNEI. The CDR3 is 14 residues long. The CDR3 is CASSVTDSNQPQHF. CDR3 DNA: TGTGCCAGCAGTGTAACGGACAGCAATCAGCCCCAGCATTTT.

The V gene is TRBV18, the J gene TRBJ2-7, with no clear D. V lost 2 bases, J lost 6 bases, and 8 bases lay in between. The CDR3 consists of 12 residues. Germline V lookup: CDR1 KGHSH, CDR2 LQKENI. CDR3 amino acids: CASSPSDREQYF. The CDR3, as DNA: TGTGCCAGCTCACCATCGGACCGCGAGCAGTACTTC.

Only one count was recorded for this clone. This chain joins TRBV5-4 and TRBJ2-1; 7 nucleotides agree with TRBD2. V was clipped by 1 base and J by 8 bases; unmatched bases: 6. CDR3 length: 14 amino acids. Germline lookup yields CDR1 SGHNT and CDR2 YYREEE (reference sequence). CDR3 nucleotide sequence: TGTGCCAGCAGCTTGTGGGCGGGAGAGTATGAGCAGTTCTTC. Protein: CASSLWAGEYEQFF.

This clone appeared a single time. The rearrangement uses TRBV5-4 and TRBJ2-5; D is perhaps TRBD2 (7 bases). The length of the CDR3 is 17 residues. Germline V gene data show CDR1 as SGHNT and CDR2 as YYREEE (reference sequence). Trimming stripped 4 bases from V and 1 base from J, with 20 bases between. CDR3 bases: TGTGCCAGCAGCCTCGGGGGGCGGGAGTTTTCCCAAGAGACCCAGTACTTC. This encodes CASSLGGREFSQETQYF.

The rearrangement uses TRBV6-5 and TRBJ1-2, with D perhaps matching TRBD1 (5 bases). The CDR3 is 15 amino acids. The germline gives CDR1 MNHEY, CDR2 SVGAGI. Trimming stripped 0 bases from V and 2 bases from J, with 10 bases between. Here the CDR3 reads CASSYSLEGNYGYTF. In DNA form, the CDR3 reads TGTGCCAGCAGTTACTCGTTGGAGGGGAACTATGGCTACACCTTC.

The chain is built from TRBV5-6 and TRBJ2-5; 10 bases line up with TRBD1. The germline gives CDR1 SGHDT, CDR2 YYEEEE. V was pared by 1 base and J by 5 bases, with 5 bases of the junction left unmatched. The CDR3 contains 15 residues. The CDR3 DNA is TGTGCCAGCAGCTTGAGGACAGGGGGTCGGGAGACCCAGTACTTC. This translates into CASSLRTGGRETQYF.

In this sample, this clone turned up once. The chain combines TRBV9 with TRBJ2-3, with unresolved D. The CDR3 runs to 16 residues. The germline V gene has CDR1 SGDLS and CDR2 YYNGEE. The V and J ends lost 0 bases and 0 bases respectively, with 11 bases between them. In DNA form, the CDR3 reads TGTGCCAGCAGCGTAGGGACGGTCACTAGCACAGATACGCAGTATTTT. This encodes CASSVGTVTSTDTQYF.

The chain is built from TRBV30 and TRBJ2-1; no clear D gene. V lost 5 bases and J lost 0, with 14 bases in between. The CDR3 runs 15 residues. Germline values: CDR1 GTSNPN, CDR2 SVGIG (reference sequence). The CDR3: CAWGREEGSYNEQFF. CDR3 sequence (DNA): TGTGCCTGGGGTAGAGAAGAAGGCTCCTACAATGAGCAGTTCTTC.

Comment on this clone: Other DNA sequences of this sample code for an identical CDR3. This chain connects TRBV7-9 to TRBJ2-7; the D gene is possibly TRBD2 (6 bases). The V gene's germline CDR1 is SEHNR and CDR2 FQNEAQ (reference sequence). V lost 0 bases and J lost 3, with 9 bases in between. The CDR3 sequence is 14 residues long. The CDR3 sequence is CASSLAGGDYEQYF. The CDR3 nucleotides read TGTGCCAGCAGCTTAGCGGGGGGAGACTACGAGCAGTACTTC.

J is TRBJ2-3 and V is TRBV9, with no clear D. V was pared by 0 bases and J by 2 bases, with 13 bases between. The CDR3 totals 16 residues. Germline-derived CDR1 and CDR2 are SGDLS and YYNGEE. The CDR3 protein is CASSVAATWYTDTQYF. The CDR3 DNA is TGTGCCAGCAGCGTAGCTGCCACGTGGTACACAGATACGCAGTATTTT.

V and J are TRBV19 and TRBJ2-1; 10 bases agree with TRBD2. The germline V gene has CDR1 LNHDA and CDR2 SQIVND (reference sequence). CDR3 size: 16 residues. V shed 6 bases and J 4 bases; nucleotides not matched to a gene: 9. CDR3 coding DNA: TGTGCCAGTAGCTTGTCTAGCGGGAGTAATTACAATGAGCAGTTCTTC. Its protein is CASSLSSGSNYNEQFF.

The chain's CDR3 is CASSVELAGVEQFF. The CDR3 DNA sequence: TGTGCCAGCAGCGTAGAGCTAGCGGGGGTAGAGCAGTTCTTC. The chain carries TRBV9 and TRBJ2-1, with TRBD2 matching over 10 bases. V lost 0 bases to trimming and J lost 10 bases; unmatched junction nucleotides: 4. Germline loops: CDR1 SGDLS, CDR2 YYNGEE. There are 14 residues in the CDR3.

The V call is TRBV4-1, the J call TRBJ1-6; D possibly corresponds to TRBD1 (5 bases). The CDR3 has 14 residues. Trimming removed 3 bases from V and 5 bases from J, with 8 bases in between. From germline, CDR1 is MGHRA and CDR2 YSYEKL. CDR3 in DNA: TGCGCCAGCAGCCAGGGACGGAATAATTCACCCCTCCACTTT. Amino acids: CASSQGRNNSPLHF.

This chain links TRBV15 with TRBJ1-2, with a possible D match to TRBD1 (6 bases). This CDR3 region has 14 residues. V shed 6 bases and J shed 0 bases, with 11 bases lying between them. CDR1 and CDR2 (germline): LNHNV, YYDKDF (reference sequence). The CDR3 bases are TGTGCCACCAGACACCGGGACACTAACTATGGCTACACCTTC. Protein sequence: CATRHRDTNYGYTF.

The chain combines TRBV4-1 with TRBJ2-1, with D perhaps TRBD2 (6 bases). Trimming cost V 3 bases and J 10 bases, with 16 bases left between them. From germline, CDR1 is MGHRA and CDR2 YSYEKL. The CDR3 runs 14 residues. For the CDR3, the DNA is TGCGCCAGCAGCCAGGCGCCTGGGACTGTAGAGCAGTTCTTC. This sequence encodes CASSQAPGTVEQFF.

The gene calls are TRBV30 and TRBJ2-1, with D tentatively TRBD1 or TRBD2 (6 bases each). The CDR3 sequence is 14 residues long. Trimming pared 4 bases from V and 9 bases from J, leaving 19 bases between. In germline, CDR1 is GTSNPN, CDR2 SVGIG (reference sequence). CDR3 nucleotides: TGTGCCTGGACGGGGGACTCGATGGGGGCTGAGCAGTTCTTC. Protein: CAWTGDSMGAEQFF.

The V call is TRBV7-3, the J call TRBJ2-5; D is uncertain. The CDR3 has 12 amino acids. Germline-derived CDR1 and CDR2 are SGHTA and FQGTGA. V was shortened by 11 bases and J by 5 bases, with 15 bases between the two germline ends. For the CDR3, the DNA is TGTGCCCGCCGGGTCTCCGGGGAGACCCAGTACTTC. This encodes CARRVSGETQYF.

Worth noting for this clone: Other DNA sequences in this specimen translate into the identical CDR3. The CDR3 DNA follows: TGCGCCAGCAGCTTGGGGCCAGGAAGCTCCTACGAGCAGTACTTC. This codes for CASSLGPGSSYEQYF. The chain couples TRBV5-1 to TRBJ2-7, with D unresolved. The CDR3 length is 15 residues. Germline assignment: CDR1 SGHRS and CDR2 YFSETQ. The V end lost 0 bases, the J end lost 0 bases, and 10 bases lay between the germline ends.

The chain carries TRBV14 and TRBJ2-7; 12 nucleotides align to TRBD1. The V gene's germline CDR1 is SGHDN and CDR2 FVKESK. The J segment lost 4 bases and the V segment lost 4 bases, leaving 8 bases of the junction unmatched. The CDR3 sequence is 16 residues long. This CDR3 reads CASSPYGTGGEYEQYF. DNA for the CDR3: TGTGCCAGCAGCCCTTACGGGACAGGGGGCGAATACGAGCAGTACTTC.

The chain couples TRBV11-2 to TRBJ2-2, with D unresolved. CDR3 length: 15 amino acids. V lost 0 bases and J 4 bases, leaving 9 bases between the germline ends. CDR1 and CDR2 (germline): SGHAT, FQNNGV. CDR3: CASSLEVFATGELFF. The CDR3 coding sequence is TGTGCCAGCAGCTTAGAAGTATTCGCCACCGGGGAGCTGTTTTTT.

The rearrangement joins TRBV18 to TRBJ1-2, with 7 bases matching TRBD1. The CDR3 length is 17 residues. Germline lookup yields CDR1 KGHSH and CDR2 LQKENI. V shed 2 bases and J 0 bases; nucleotides not matched to a gene: 9. The CDR3 region is CASSPTKGDSPNYGYTF. The CDR3 DNA sequence: TGTGCCAGCTCACCAACCAAGGGGGACAGTCCTAACTATGGCTACACCTTC.